The clone carrying this T cell receptor beta chain was counted many times. Antigen unknown. The entry originates in a study of T-cell reconstitution after alpha-beta-depleted transplantation in children. Study-wide findings and caveats: By about two months after transplant, alpha-beta T cells reportedly arose from several hundred graft clones that had expanded. Among T cells one year after transplant, newly produced cells accounted for most counts and diversity.

This CDR3 has 13 amino acids. Preparation of the TCRbeta library involved a method that used unique molecular identifiers. TCRdb reprocessed the PCR reads with MiXCR, giving one entry per CDR3 protein. The table records 750,000 to 950,000 distinct CDR3 sequences, 16% of them present only once. Source: PBMCs, mostly from graft donor cells, taken 360 days after TCRalphabeta/CD19-depleted stem cell transplant. The sequence came from a male patient aged 10-17 years who had a stem cell transplant for acute lymphoblastic leukemia, so the T cells may come from the graft donor. The gene calls are TRBV21-1 and TRBJ2-5; no DNA check was done on the table's D call, TRBD1. TRBV21-1 is an annotated pseudogene. In nucleotides, the CDR3 is TGTGCCAGCAGCAGACAGGGACCTGAGACCCAGTACTTC. Encoded protein: CASSRQGPETQYF.